A selection of T cell receptor beta chains follows, all from one sample in a study of CD8 T cells in Susac syndrome. TCRdb independently ran MiXCR on the immunoSEQ multiplex PCR reads; one entry per CDR3 protein. The sample includes under 300,000 distinct CDR3 sequences, 90% to 96% of them seen just once. Sequencing was done on a sample of CD4+ T cells from PBMCs. These receptor sequences come from a human donor with Susac syndrome. CDR3s include the opening cysteine and the closing phenylalanine or tryptophan. Each record gives: D gene, clone size, V gene, CDR3 length, J gene, CDR3 protein, CDR3 DNA. D genes are given only for firm matches. For some rows the clone size is stated as once, few or many, or as a class when expanded; others skip it.

NA	NA	TRBV21-1	16	TRBJ2-7	CASSNPSPGPYYEQYF	TGTGCCAGCAGCAACCCCAGTCCGGGACCATACTACGAGCAGTACTTC
NA	NA	TRBV29-1	11	TRBJ2-1	CSVGFTNEQFF	TGCAGCGTAGGTTTTACGAATGAGCAGTTCTTC
NA	NA	TRBV2	13	TRBJ2-7	CASEKWDRAEQYF	TGTGCCAGCGAGAAATGGGATCGGGCCGAGCAGTACTTC
NA	NA	TRBV7-6	15	TRBJ2-7	CASSLRGAGSYEQYF	TGTGCCAGCAGCCTAAGGGGTGCGGGCTCCTACGAGCAGTACTTC
TRBD2	NA	TRBV6-6	15	TRBJ2-7	CASSYTASGTPGQYF	TGTGCCAGCAGTTACACGGCTAGCGGGACGCCAGGGCAGTACTTC
TRBD1	NA	TRBV29-1	14	TRBJ2-2	CSARQGENTGELFF	TGCAGCGCCAGACAGGGGGAGAACACCGGGGAGCTGTTTTTT
TRBD1	NA	TRBV15	16	TRBJ1-4	CATSKGQSGGNEKLFF	TGTGCCACCAGCAAGGGACAGTCCGGGGGTAATGAAAAACTGTTTTTT
NA	few	TRBV6-5	15	TRBJ1-1	CASSYSGGTNTEAFF	TGTGCCAGCAGTTACTCTGGGGGTACGAACACTGAAGCTTTCTTT
NA	NA	TRBV23-1	18	TRBJ1-5	CASSLTPDSPESNQPQHF	TGCGCCAGCAGTCTCACCCCGGACAGCCCTGAGAGCAATCAGCCCCAGCATTTT
TRBD2	NA	TRBV30	13	TRBJ2-2	CAWRRGVNGELFF	TGTGCCTGGCGTCGGGGGGTGAACGGGGAGCTGTTTTTT
NA	NA	TRBV28	12	TRBJ2-3	CASRAATDTQYF	TGTGCCAGCAGGGCGGCCACAGATACGCAGTATTTT
NA	NA	TRBV29-1	15	TRBJ2-1	CSVVQRRRLYNEQFF	TGCAGCGTCGTCCAGCGGAGAAGATTATACAATGAGCAGTTCTTC
NA	once	TRBV28	12	TRBJ2-1	CASSFGAGEQFF	TGTGCCAGCAGTTTTGGGGCGGGTGAGCAGTTCTTC
NA	NA	TRBV28	15	TRBJ2-4	CASSYSDVAKNIQYF	TGTGCCAGCAGCTATTCGGATGTGGCCAAAAACATTCAGTACTTC
NA	NA	TRBV12-3/TRBV12-4	13	TRBJ2-7	CASSPDSLSEQYF	TGTGCCAGCAGCCCCGACAGTCTTAGTGAGCAGTACTTC
NA	NA	TRBV15	13	TRBJ1-1	CATSRSRSAEAFF	TGTGCCACCAGCAGGTCCAGAAGCGCTGAAGCTTTCTTT
TRBD1	NA	TRBV5-4	14	TRBJ2-7	CASSKGQGRYEQYF	TGTGCCAGCAGCAAGGGACAGGGGAGGTACGAGCAGTACTTC
NA	NA	TRBV10-3	11	TRBJ1-2	CAISVNYGYTF	TGTGCCATCAGTGTCAACTATGGCTACACCTTC
NA	NA	TRBV11-2	11	TRBJ1-4	CASSPSRKLFF	TGTGCCAGCAGCCCATCGAGGAAACTGTTTTTT
TRBD1	few	TRBV28	12	TRBJ2-7	CASGQGPYEQYF	TGTGCCAGCGGACAGGGACCCTACGAGCAGTACTTC
NA	NA	TRBV2	13	TRBJ2-5	CAIQAPARETQYF	TGTGCCATCCAAGCTCCCGCCAGGGAGACCCAGTACTTC
NA	NA	TRBV6-1	13	TRBJ2-7	CASWVENTYEQYF	TGTGCCAGCTGGGTTGAAAACACCTACGAGCAGTACTTC
NA	NA	TRBV29-1	14	TRBJ1-1	CSADRDTTNTEAFF	TGCAGCGCCGACCGGGACACCACTAACACTGAAGCTTTCTTT
NA	NA	TRBV7-2	13	TRBJ2-7	CASSRDGTYEQYF	TGTGCCAGCAGCCGGGACGGAACCTACGAGCAGTACTTC
TRBD1	NA	TRBV6-5	15	TRBJ2-1	CASNRQGSSYNEQFF	TGTGCCAGCAATAGACAGGGAAGCTCCTACAATGAGCAGTTCTTC